A single sample gave rise to the 28 T cell receptor beta chains below, sequenced in a study of PD-1 blockade in mismatch repair-deficient tumors. Some clones are missing from TCRdb's copy, which holds only in-frame ones; the method was immunoSEQ multiplex PCR. The sample contains some 130,000 clones, about 90% of which appear only once. Source: peripheral blood, taken 70 to 72 weeks after starting pembrolizumab. The source is an adult with mismatch repair-deficient cancer.

The rearrangement joins TRBV7-2 to TRBJ2-1; no definite D call. The CDR3 is 15 residues long. Between the trimmed V and J ends, which lost 1 base and 0 bases, there was a span of 7 bases. Germline assignment: CDR1 SGHTA and CDR2 FQGNSA. The CDR3 DNA is TGTGCCAGCAGCTTAGTGCCGAGCTCCTACAATGAGCAGTTCTTC. Its translation: CASSLVPSSYNEQFF.

This sequence joins TRBV4-1 and TRBJ1-2; 11 bases match TRBD1. CDR3 length: 15 residues. Germline V CDR1 and CDR2: MGHRA, YSYEKL. V was clipped by 4 bases and J by 4 bases; unmatched bases: 5. The CDR3 region has the DNA TGCGCCAGCAGCCTTACAGGGACAGGGGGCTATGGCTACACCTTC. Its translation: CASSLTGTGGYGYTF.

This rearrangement joins TRBV27 to TRBJ1-5; weak D call: TRBD1 (5 bases). This CDR3 comprises 15 residues. CDR1 is MNHEY, CDR2 SMNVEV, per germline (reference sequence). V was shortened by 5 bases and J by 7 bases, with 18 bases between the two germline ends. The CDR3 here is CASSLLPGFKQPQHF. The DNA of the CDR3 is TGTGCCAGCAGTCTCTTACCAGGGTTTAAACAGCCCCAGCATTTT.

CDR3 in amino acids: CASSPEPGQGGQEQYF. The CDR3 bases are TGTGCCAGCAGCCCAGAACCGGGACAGGGGGGGCAGGAGCAGTACTTC. The J gene is TRBJ2-7, the V gene TRBV5-6; 11 nucleotides match TRBD1. This CDR3 has 16 amino acids. The V and J ends lost 4 bases and 7 bases, in that order; junction bases with no gene match: 13. The germline CDR1 and CDR2 sequences are SGHDT and YYEEEE.

The V and J genes are TRBV7-8 and TRBJ2-7, with TRBD2 identical over 7 bases. This CDR3 has 12 amino acids. CDR1 SGHVS and CDR2 FQNEAQ come from the germline V gene. J was trimmed by 4 bases and V by 5 bases; bases with no gene match: 2. The CDR3 DNA is TGTGCCAGCAGCACGGGGGGTTACGAGCAGTACTTC. It codes for CASSTGGYEQYF.

The genes are TRBV6-6 and TRBJ2-3, with D uncertain. Looked up from germline, CDR1 is MNHNY and CDR2 is SVGAGI (reference sequence). This CDR3 is built from 15 residues. The germline V and J ends were trimmed by 3 bases and 3 bases, with 13 bases remaining between them. CDR3 bases: TGTGCCAGCAGTTATCCAGTCGCGGCGACAGATACGCAGTATTTT. Translating gives CASSYPVAATDTQYF.

This clone came up once. This chain connects TRBV7-9 to TRBJ2-7; D perhaps matches TRBD1 (5 bases). The CDR3 loop spans 14 amino acids. V shed 5 bases and J shed 6 bases, with 17 bases lying between them. The germline gives CDR1 SEHNR, CDR2 FQNEAQ (reference sequence). This chain's CDR3 is CASSPGHLPGEQYF. The CDR3 DNA reads TGTGCCAGCAGCCCAGGACACCTCCCGGGCGAGCAGTACTTC.

The genes are TRBV27 and TRBJ2-7; D is ambiguous. The germline gives CDR1 MNHEY, CDR2 SMNVEV (reference sequence). The length of the CDR3 is 14 residues. Trimming took off 0 bases at V and 5 bases at J, with 11 bases between the two ends. CDR3 protein: CASSLSAPGNEQYF. The CDR3 nucleotides are TGTGCCAGCAGTTTATCCGCCCCTGGGAACGAGCAGTACTTC.

This clone was recorded once. V is TRBV2 and J is TRBJ2-3; 9 positions match TRBD2. This CDR3 has 14 amino acids. CDR1 is SNHLY and CDR2 is FYNNEI in the germline V gene. Trimming at V came to 4 bases and at J to 5 bases, leaving 4 bases not matched to a gene. In DNA, the CDR3 is TGTGCCAGCAGTGGGCGGGAGGGGAGAGATACGCAGTATTTT. It is translated as CASSGREGRDTQYF.

The V call is TRBV5-6, the J call TRBJ1-1; 8 positions match TRBD1. Trimming removed 6 bases from V and 3 bases from J; junction bases left unmatched: 10. Looked up from germline, CDR1 is SGHDT and CDR2 is YYEEEE. This CDR3 is built from 15 residues. CDR3 in amino acids: CASIRTGFGDTEAFF. In DNA form, the CDR3 reads TGTGCCAGCATCCGGACAGGGTTTGGCGACACTGAAGCTTTCTTT.

The J gene is TRBJ2-7, the V gene TRBV7-8; 7 bases are a match to TRBD1. The V gene end was trimmed by 6 bases and the J gene end by 0 bases; junction bases not matched to a gene: 5. CDR1 and CDR2 (germline): SGHVS, FQNEAQ. This CDR3 comprises 14 residues. CDR3 coding DNA: TGTGCCAGCAGGAACGACAGGGACTCCTACGAGCAGTACTTC. This translates into CASRNDRDSYEQYF.

The rearrangement links TRBV4-1 to TRBJ2-7, with D possibly called TRBD1 or TRBD2 (5 bases each). The CDR3 loop spans 12 amino acids. V lost 1 base to trimming and J lost 6 bases, with 7 bases between them. Looked up from germline, CDR1 is MGHRA and CDR2 is YSYEKL. CDR3 sequence reads: CASSQGGSEQYF. The DNA for the CDR3 is TGCGCCAGCAGCCAAGGGGGGAGCGAGCAGTACTTC.

The rearrangement links TRBV9 to TRBJ2-7; TRBD2 agrees at 8 bases. V shed 1 base and J 3 bases; nucleotides not matched to a gene: 9. Germline loops: CDR1 SGDLS, CDR2 YYNGEE. The CDR3 spans 16 residues. The CDR3 coding sequence is TGTGCCAGCAGCGTAAGTCCGGGACTAGGGGACTACGAGCAGTACTTC. It specifies CASSVSPGLGDYEQYF.

This clone occurred once. This chain connects TRBV30 to TRBJ2-3; D not certain. Trimming cost V 1 base and J 0 bases, with 11 bases left between them. Germline V lookup: CDR1 GTSNPN, CDR2 SVGIG (reference sequence). This CDR3 has 15 residues. CDR3 region: CAWSGLWSSTDTQYF. CDR3 DNA: TGTGCCTGGAGTGGGCTTTGGTCTAGCACAGATACGCAGTATTTT.

The chain carries TRBV19 and TRBJ2-1; 8 nucleotides agree with TRBD2. Germline V lookup: CDR1 LNHDA, CDR2 SQIVND (reference sequence). The CDR3 extends over 13 amino acids. V was clipped by 2 bases and J by 8 bases; unmatched bases: 2. The CDR3: CASSILAGYEQFF. DNA of the CDR3: TGTGCCAGTAGTATACTAGCGGGTTATGAGCAGTTCTTC.

DNA of the CDR3: TGTGCCACCAGCAGAGATCGCCACGCCACTGGAAACATTCAGTACTTC. This codes for CATSRDRHATGNIQYF. The rearrangement links TRBV15 to TRBJ2-4; D gene ambiguous. Germline lookup yields CDR1 LNHNV and CDR2 YYDKDF (reference sequence). The CDR3 consists of 16 residues. The V and J ends lost 0 bases and 6 bases respectively, with 15 bases between them. Full variable domain (missing parts from reference TRBV15 and TRBJ2-4): DAMVIQNPRYQVTQFGKPVTLSCSQTLNHNVMYWYQQKSSQAPKLLFHYYDKDFNNEADTPDNFQSRRPNTSFCFLDIRSPGLGDTAMYLCATSRDRHATGNIQYFGAGTRLSVL.

This rearrangement joins TRBV6-1 to TRBJ2-7; 7 bases match TRBD2. CDR1 and CDR2 (germline): MNHNS, SASEGT. Trimming cost V 1 base and J 3 bases; bases outside gene matches: 9. This CDR3 has 16 amino acids. The CDR3 sequence: CASSEDNSSSGYEQYF. The CDR3 nucleotides read TGTGCCAGCAGTGAAGATAACTCTTCTAGCGGCTACGAGCAGTACTTC.

This clone showed up just once. J is TRBJ2-7 and V is TRBV7-6; weak D call: TRBD1 (6 bases). CDR1 and CDR2 (germline): SGHVS, FNYEAQ. Trimming pared 5 bases from V and 4 bases from J, leaving 15 bases between. The length of the CDR3 is 14 residues. CDR3 sequence (DNA): TGTGCCAGCAGCCCACGACAGGCCTCTTACGAGCAGTACTTC. Residues: CASSPRQASYEQYF.

This chain uses TRBV5-4 with TRBJ2-1; 10 bases agree with TRBD1. The CDR3 runs 18 residues. In germline, CDR1 is SGHNT, CDR2 YYREEE (reference sequence). V was clipped by 0 bases and J by 2 bases; unmatched bases: 8. Here the CDR3 DNA reads TGTGCCAGCAGCTTGGGGAGACAGGGGGCGAATCCCTACAATGAGCAGTTCTTC. Its protein product is CASSLGRQGANPYNEQFF. Full variable domain (missing parts from reference TRBV5-4 and TRBJ2-1): ETGVTQSPTHLIKTRGQQVTLRCSSQSGHNTVSWYQQALGQGPQFIFQYYREEENGRGNFPPRFSGLQFPNYSSELNVNALELDDSALYLCASSLGRQGANPYNEQFFGPGTRLTVL.

The chain joins TRBV30 to TRBJ2-2; D unclear. The CDR3 covers 18 residues. V shed 4 bases and J shed 5 bases, with 26 bases lying between them. Germline V gene lookup returns CDR1 GTSNPN and CDR2 SVGIG (reference sequence). The CDR3 nucleotides read TGTGCCTGGAATTCCTATGAGGCCCGGTTTAGTAAAACCGGGGAGCTGTTTTTT. This encodes CAWNSYEARFSKTGELFF.

The J gene is TRBJ2-1, the V gene TRBV30; D gene uncertain. Trimming left V 1 base short and J 9 bases short, with 7 bases between. CDR1 is GTSNPN, CDR2 SVGIG, per germline (reference sequence). The CDR3 consists of 11 residues. The CDR3 DNA follows: TGTGCCTGGAGTGCAGGTGGTGAGCAGTTCTTC. Translation: CAWSAGGEQFF.

The chain employs TRBV30 and TRBJ2-7; a possible D gene is TRBD2 (6 bases). Germline V CDR1 and CDR2: GTSNPN, SVGIG (reference sequence). Trimming cost V 2 bases and J 4 bases, with 18 bases left between them. The CDR3 consists of 15 residues. The CDR3 region is CAWSTSGSEEYEQYF. The CDR3 nucleotides are TGTGCCTGGAGTACCAGCGGGTCGGAAGAATACGAGCAGTACTTC.

The J gene is TRBJ2-1, the V gene TRBV27; weak D call: TRBD2 (5 bases). With 0 bases removed from V and 6 bases from J, the gap between germline ends came to 9 bases. This CDR3 comprises 14 residues. CDR1 is MNHEY, CDR2 SMNVEV, per germline (reference sequence). CDR3 sequence reads: CASSLSREGNEQFF. The DNA for the CDR3 is TGTGCCAGCAGTTTATCGAGGGAAGGCAATGAGCAGTTCTTC.

This clone was picked up a small number of times. The V call is TRBV4-1, the J call TRBJ2-7; 7 bases map to TRBD2. Looked up from germline, CDR1 is MGHRA and CDR2 is YSYEKL. This CDR3 comprises 15 residues. Trimming removed 3 bases from V and 3 bases from J; junction bases left unmatched: 8. This CDR3 is CASSQVDTSDYEQYF. Here the CDR3 DNA reads TGCGCCAGCAGCCAGGTAGACACTAGCGACTACGAGCAGTACTTC.

V is TRBV19 and J is TRBJ2-3; D unclear. Germline CDR1 and CDR2: LNHDA and SQIVND (reference sequence). V gave up 1 base and J gave up 0 bases, with 8 bases separating them. CDR3 size: 15 residues. The DNA of the CDR3 is TGTGCCAGTAGTATAGGAGGCAGTAGCACAGATACGCAGTATTTT. Its translation: CASSIGGSSTDTQYF.

Sample share makes this clone medium-sized (0.01 to 0.1%). The chain combines TRBV5-6 with TRBJ2-7; D remains ambiguous. CDR3 length: 11 residues. V lost 4 bases and J 3 bases, leaving 5 bases between the germline ends. The V gene's germline CDR1 is SGHDT and CDR2 YYEEEE. The CDR3 region has the DNA TGTGCCAGCAGCGTGAGCTACGAGCAGTACTTC. It is translated as CASSVSYEQYF.

The chain recombines TRBV15 with TRBJ2-3, with 9 bases identical to TRBD1. Per germline, CDR1 LNHNV and CDR2 YYDKDF (reference sequence). The CDR3 has 16 residues. Trimming at V came to 5 bases and at J to 0 bases, leaving 6 bases not matched to a gene. The CDR3 DNA reads as TGTGCCACCAGCGACCCCGGGACAGGGAGCACAGATACGCAGTATTTT. It translates to CATSDPGTGSTDTQYF.

This chain uses TRBV12-5 with TRBJ2-2; 8 nucleotides align to TRBD2. CDR3 length: 16 amino acids. After removal of 7 bases from V and 5 bases from J, the junction contained 12 bases not matched to a gene. In germline, CDR1 is LGHNT, CDR2 FRNRAP. DNA for the CDR3: TGTGCTAGTGATCCCCCCCGGGAGGGCCGTACCGGGGAGCTGTTTTTT. Its translation is CASDPPREGRTGELFF. Full variable domain (remainder filled in from reference TRBV12-5 and TRBJ2-2): DARVTQTPRHKVTEMGQEVTMRCQPILGHNTVFWYRQTMMQGLELLAYFRNRAPLDDSGMPKDRFSAEMPDATLATLKIQPSEPRDSAVYFCASDPPREGRTGELFFGEGSRLTVL.